One T cell receptor beta chain is described in this entry. Its antigen is as yet unknown. This CDR3 spans 11 amino acids. Deletions cut 1 base from V and 5 bases from J, with 4 bases between. The germline gives CDR1 DFQATT, CDR2 SNEGSKA (reference sequence). Profiling relied on immunoSEQ multiplex PCR, and the TCRdb table lists in-frame clones only, not all of them. The repertoire has 1,100,000 or so clones, approximately 78% of them found once; the top ten carry 0.5% to 0.6%. This sample stems from a study of shared clonotypes between healthy human individuals. Study at large: For every donor, three CD4 naive, three CD4 memory, two CD8 naive and one CD8 memory plates were used.

Findings and limits, study-wide: Large sequencing depth failed to make sorted-subset sequencing complete, rarefaction showed. Clonotypes shared by all four sorted-subset donors had higher generation probabilities than non-shared clonotypes.

The receptor comes from a man aged 18-30 years in good health. Some clones in this sample may be carry-over from other donors' samples. The material sequenced was memory CD4+ T cells from PBMCs. Subset indicated: CD45RA-negative fraction. The gene calls are TRBV20-1 and TRBJ2-3; D unclear. Written as DNA, the CDR3 is TGCAGTGCTAGAGTGCTAGATACGCAGTATTTT. The encoded protein is CSARVLDTQYF.